Presented here are 25 T cell receptor beta chains from one specimen sequenced in a study of T cell changes during pregnancy in multiple sclerosis. Clones were read by immunoSEQ multiplex PCR, and TCRdb kept only the in-frame ones, dropping some. This sample has 100,000 or so clones; roughly 92% occur once, and the top ten carry under 1.5%. The specimen was peripheral blood, collected in the second trimester of pregnancy. These receptors were taken from a female donor with multiple sclerosis, enrolled in a pregnancy study.

The V and J genes are TRBV4-1 and TRBJ1-3; 7 nucleotides match TRBD1. Germline CDR1 and CDR2: MGHRA and YSYEKL. V was clipped by 5 bases and J by 0 bases; unmatched bases: 7. The CDR3 has 16 residues. In DNA, the CDR3 is TGCGCCAGCAGCGGGCCGGGACAGCACTCTGGAAACACCATATATTTT. Its protein product is CASSGPGQHSGNTIYF.

The CDR3 protein is CASSGDRVRRDEQYF. DNA for the CDR3: TGTGCCAGCAGTGGGGACAGGGTGAGACGCGACGAGCAGTACTTC. The V and J genes are TRBV2 and TRBJ2-7, with 9 bases matching TRBD1. J was trimmed by 5 bases and V by 4 bases; bases with no gene match: 9. CDR3 length equals 15 residues. Germline V gene sequence: CDR1 SNHLY, CDR2 FYNNEI.

V is TRBV5-1 and J is TRBJ1-6; perhaps TRBD1 as D (6 bases). The CDR3 has 14 amino acids. The germline gives CDR1 SGHRS, CDR2 YFSETQ. V lost 5 bases, J lost 8 bases, and 14 bases lay in between. The CDR3 DNA reads TGCGCCAGCAGTACAGGACAGCTGGATTCACCCCTCCACTTT. It is translated as CASSTGQLDSPLHF.

The CDR3 DNA sequence: TGCGCCAGCAGCGGCCTAGGTCCGGCGGGAGTAAACACCGGGGAGCTGTTTTTT. It codes for CASSGLGPAGVNTGELFF. The J gene is TRBJ2-2, the V gene TRBV5-1; 7 bases line up with TRBD2. The CDR3 length is 18 residues. Germline CDR1 reads SGHRS; CDR2 reads YFSETQ. J gave up 2 bases and V 4 bases, and 14 bases lay outside the gene matches.

This clone was seen once. The V gene is TRBV14, the J gene TRBJ1-6; D gene unclear. Germline values: CDR1 SGHDN, CDR2 FVKESK. V lost 0 bases and J lost 1, with 7 bases in between. This CDR3 spans 16 amino acids. CDR3 sequence reads: CASSQDTGSYNSPLHF. CDR3 coding DNA: TGTGCCAGCAGCCAAGATACGGGGTCCTATAATTCACCCCTCCACTTT.

The chain uses TRBV28 and TRBJ2-7, with no clear D. CDR3 length: 15 amino acids. CDR1 MDHEN and CDR2 SYDVKM come from the germline V gene. The V gene lost 7 bases and the J gene lost 3 bases, with 19 bases spanning the gap. CDR3 region: CASIIRHKAVYEQYF. CDR3 nucleotides: TGTGCCAGCATCATAAGACATAAAGCCGTCTACGAGCAGTACTTC.

This clone has more than one count but fewer than ten. This chain connects TRBV4-1 to TRBJ2-2, with D possibly TRBD2 on 6 matching bases. Trimming removed 1 base at V and 5 bases at J, with 17 bases between. Looked up from germline, CDR1 is MGHRA and CDR2 is YSYEKL. This CDR3 contains 17 residues. CDR3: CASSQALTKEGTGELFF. For the CDR3, the DNA is TGCGCCAGCAGCCAAGCCCTAACCAAGGAGGGGACCGGGGAGCTGTTTTTT.

This rearrangement joins TRBV27 to TRBJ1-4; tentative D call: TRBD1 (6 bases). V lost 4 bases and J 8 bases, leaving 20 bases between the germline ends. Germline CDR1 is MNHEY and CDR2 is SMNVEV (reference sequence). The CDR3 contains 16 residues. CDR3 DNA: TGTGCCAGCAGTTCGGCCGAACCGGGACACCGCGAAAAACTGTTTTTT. This sequence encodes CASSSAEPGHREKLFF.

V gene TRBV6-1 combines with J gene TRBJ2-2; D remains ambiguous. The V gene lost 1 base and the J gene lost 4 bases, with 10 bases spanning the gap. Per the germline V gene, CDR1 is MNHNS and CDR2 is SASEGT. The CDR3 covers 15 residues. CDR3: CASSEDLDFTGELFF. The CDR3 coding sequence is TGTGCCAGCAGTGAAGACCTAGATTTCACCGGGGAGCTGTTTTTT.

The chain joins TRBV6-1 to TRBJ1-3; possibly TRBD1 for D (5 bases). V was shortened by 2 bases and J by 4 bases, with 18 bases between the two germline ends. In germline, CDR1 is MNHNS, CDR2 SASEGT. CDR3 length: 17 residues. The CDR3 region has the DNA TGTGCCAGCAGTGAAACGTTTTCAGGGAGGAGAGGAAACACCATATATTTT. This codes for CASSETFSGRRGNTIYF.

CDR3 nucleotide sequence: TGTGCCAGCTCACCAAAAGGCGCGGTGAACACTGAAGCTTTCTTT. It codes for CASSPKGAVNTEAFF. The chain joins TRBV18 to TRBJ1-1; D is uncertain. The CDR3 consists of 15 residues. V lost 2 bases, J lost 0 bases, and 10 bases lay in between. The germline gives CDR1 KGHSH, CDR2 LQKENI.

The chain carries TRBV5-1 and TRBJ2-5, with D possibly TRBD1 on 6 matching bases. Trimming removed 5 bases at V and 5 bases at J, with 10 bases between. Germline-derived CDR1 and CDR2 are SGHRS and YFSETQ. There are 12 residues in the CDR3. The CDR3 sequence is CASRTGMETQYF. CDR3 nucleotides: TGCGCCAGCAGAACAGGGATGGAGACCCAGTACTTC.

The chain uses TRBV5-1 and TRBJ2-4; TRBD1 aligns across 7 bases. The CDR3 length is 16 residues. J was trimmed by 1 base and V by 4 bases; bases with no gene match: 8. Germline CDR1 SGHRS, CDR2 YFSETQ. The CDR3, as DNA: TGCGCCAGCAGCCCGGGACAGAACTTTGCCAAAAACATTCAGTACTTC. Translating it yields CASSPGQNFAKNIQYF.

The CDR3 region has the DNA TGTGCCAGCAGAAGACTAGCGGGGCACGAGCAGTACTTC. Its translation: CASRRLAGHEQYF. The rearrangement joins TRBV2 to TRBJ2-7; 11 bases map to TRBD2. CDR1 is SNHLY, CDR2 FYNNEI, per germline. The J segment lost 5 bases and the V segment lost 6 bases, leaving 3 bases of the junction unmatched. CDR3 size: 13 residues.

The gene calls are TRBV28 and TRBJ2-1; 11 bases are a match to TRBD2. J lost 7 bases, V lost 8 bases, and 10 bases had no gene match. CDR1 and CDR2 (germline): MDHEN, SYDVKM. The CDR3 has 15 amino acids. The CDR3 coding sequence is TGTGCCAGCCGGACCGGGACTAGCGGCTATAATGAGCAGTTCTTC. Its protein product is CASRTGTSGYNEQFF. Full variable domain (rest looked up from reference TRBV28 and TRBJ2-1): DVKVTQSSRYLVKRTGEKVFLECVQDMDHENMFWYRQDPGLGLRLIYFSYDVKMKEKGDIPEGYSVSREKKERFSLILESASTNQTSMYLCASRTGTSGYNEQFFGPGTRLTVL.

The J gene is TRBJ2-7, the V gene TRBV19, with 8 bases that match TRBD1. The germline V gene encodes CDR1 LNHDA and CDR2 SQIVND (reference sequence). Unmatched junction bases numbered 7, after V lost 4 bases and J lost 5 bases. The CDR3 totals 14 residues. DNA of the CDR3: TGTGCCAGTAGTAGTGTAGGACAGGGAAACGAGCAGTACTTC. As protein: CASSSVGQGNEQYF.

This clone was seen just once. The rearrangement uses TRBV5-6 and TRBJ1-4, with TRBD1 as a possible D gene (6 bases). Germline V gene data show CDR1 as SGHDT and CDR2 as YYEEEE. V lost 4 bases, J lost 5 bases, and 9 bases lay in between. The CDR3 totals 13 residues. The CDR3 DNA reads TGTGCCAGCAGCCGGACAGTCAATGAAAAACTGTTTTTT. Protein: CASSRTVNEKLFF.

The chain uses TRBV11-2 and TRBJ1-1; D not certain. V was trimmed by 3 bases and J by 3 bases, leaving 8 bases between them. Germline V gene data show CDR1 as SGHAT and CDR2 as FQNNGV. CDR3 size: 13 residues. CDR3 DNA sequence: TGTGCCAGCAGCTTCGGAGGGCACACTGAAGCTTTCTTT. Residues: CASSFGGHTEAFF.

The V and J genes are TRBV21-1 and TRBJ1-5; the DNA was not used to check the table's D call, TRBD1. TRBV21-1 is classified as a pseudogene. This CDR3 region has 15 residues. The CDR3 DNA reads as TGTGCCAGCAGCAGAGACAGGGGGCAGGGTCAGCCCCAGCATTTT. Protein: CASSRDRGQGQPQHF.

Turning to this clone: The same CDR3 also results from other DNA sequences found in this sample. The rearrangement uses TRBV9 and TRBJ1-1; 7 nucleotides line up with TRBD1. V lost 0 bases and J lost 1; bases outside the gene matches: 0. CDR1 is SGDLS and CDR2 is YYNGEE in the germline V gene. This CDR3 spans 14 amino acids. The CDR3 nucleotides read TGTGCCAGCAGCGTAGGGACAGGGAACACTGAAGCTTTCTTT. Translated: CASSVGTGNTEAFF.

This rearrangement joins TRBV9 to TRBJ2-5; no firm D call. Germline V CDR1 and CDR2: SGDLS, YYNGEE. V gave up 0 bases and J gave up 5 bases, with 11 bases separating them. The CDR3 runs to 14 residues. The CDR3 coding sequence is TGTGCCAGCAGCGTAGGAGGCACGGAGGAGACCCAGTACTTC. It specifies CASSVGGTEETQYF.

The chain links TRBV19 to TRBJ2-1, with TRBD2 identical over 9 bases. This CDR3 region has 16 residues. Germline CDR1 is LNHDA and CDR2 is SQIVND (reference sequence). Unmatched junction bases numbered 10, after V lost 0 bases and J lost 10 bases. CDR3 amino acids: CASSIDSAGGSKEQFF. DNA of the CDR3: TGTGCCAGTAGTATAGATTCCGCGGGAGGGAGTAAGGAGCAGTTCTTC.

About this clone itself: At one end, the junction sequence differs from germline, possibly due to a read error. The chain combines TRBV15 with TRBJ1-4; TRBD1 might be the D (5 bases). In germline, CDR1 is LNHNV, CDR2 YYDKDF (reference sequence). There are 15 residues in the CDR3. The CDR3 bases are TGTGCCACCAGCCGAGATTCGGGGGGAAATGAAAAACTGTTTTTT. Encoded protein: CATSRDSGGNEKLFF.

The chain joins TRBV5-1 to TRBJ2-5; 7 bases fit TRBD1. With 0 bases clipped from V and 10 bases from J, the junction kept 12 bases outside the gene matches. Germline V gene data show CDR1 as SGHRS and CDR2 as YFSETQ. CDR3 length equals 15 residues. The CDR3 sequence is CASSLGQGAPVGQYF. CDR3 bases: TGCGCCAGCAGCTTGGGACAGGGCGCCCCAGTGGGCCAGTACTTC.

This chain uses TRBV5-1 with TRBJ2-2; 9 bases are shared with TRBD1. Germline V gives CDR1 SGHRS, CDR2 YFSETQ. This CDR3 has 15 amino acids. With V trimmed by 7 bases and J by 6 bases, 10 bases remained unmatched. This CDR3 reads CASRLTGGKSGELFF. The CDR3 coding sequence is TGCGCCAGCCGCCTGACAGGGGGGAAATCCGGGGAGCTGTTTTTT. Full variable domain (outside the CDR3, taken from reference TRBV5-1 and TRBJ2-2): KAGVTQTPRYLIKTRGQQVTLSCSPISGHRSVSWYQQTPGQGLQFLFEYFSETQRNKGNFPGRFSGRQFSNSRSEMNVSTLELGDSALYLCASRLTGGKSGELFFGEGSRLTVL.